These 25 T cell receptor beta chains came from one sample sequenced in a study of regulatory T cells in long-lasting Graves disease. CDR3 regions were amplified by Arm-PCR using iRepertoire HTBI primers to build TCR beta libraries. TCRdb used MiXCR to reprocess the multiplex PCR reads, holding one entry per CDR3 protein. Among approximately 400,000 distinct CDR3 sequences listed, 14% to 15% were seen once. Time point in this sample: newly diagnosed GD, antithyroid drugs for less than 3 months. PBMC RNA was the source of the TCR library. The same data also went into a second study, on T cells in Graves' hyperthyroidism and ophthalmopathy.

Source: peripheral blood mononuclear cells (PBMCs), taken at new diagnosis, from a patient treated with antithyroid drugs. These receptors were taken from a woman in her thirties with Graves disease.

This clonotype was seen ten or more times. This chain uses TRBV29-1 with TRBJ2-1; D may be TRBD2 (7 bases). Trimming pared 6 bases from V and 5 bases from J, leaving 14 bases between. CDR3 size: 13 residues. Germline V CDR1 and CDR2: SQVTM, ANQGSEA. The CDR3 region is CSVLGGPDNEQFF. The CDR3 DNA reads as TGCAGCGTCCTGGGGGGGCCCGACAATGAGCAGTTCTTC.

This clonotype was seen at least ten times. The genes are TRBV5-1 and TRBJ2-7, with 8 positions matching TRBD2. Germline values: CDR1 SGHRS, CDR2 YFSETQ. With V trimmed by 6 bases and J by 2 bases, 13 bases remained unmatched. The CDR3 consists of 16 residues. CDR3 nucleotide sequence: TGCGCCAGCAACGTCGGTCCCGGTAGCGGGACCTACGAGCAGTACTTC. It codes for CASNVGPGSGTYEQYF.

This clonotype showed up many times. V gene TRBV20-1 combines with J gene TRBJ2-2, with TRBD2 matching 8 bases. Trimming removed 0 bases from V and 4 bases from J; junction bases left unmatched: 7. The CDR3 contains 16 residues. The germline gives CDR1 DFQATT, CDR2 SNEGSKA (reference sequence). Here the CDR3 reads CSARDNQRESTGELFF. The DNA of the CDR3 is TGCAGTGCTAGAGATAACCAGCGGGAGTCCACCGGGGAGCTGTTTTTT.

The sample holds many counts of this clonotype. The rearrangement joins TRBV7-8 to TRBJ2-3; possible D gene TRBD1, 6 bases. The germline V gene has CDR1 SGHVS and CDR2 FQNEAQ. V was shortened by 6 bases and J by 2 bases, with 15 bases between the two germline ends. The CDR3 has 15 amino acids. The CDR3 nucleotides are TGTGCCAGCAGAACAGTCCAGGGGCACACAGATACGCAGTATTTT. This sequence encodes CASRTVQGHTDTQYF. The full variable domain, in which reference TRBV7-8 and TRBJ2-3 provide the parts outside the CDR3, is GAGVSQSPRYKVAKRGQDVALRCDPISGHVSLFWYQQALGQGPEFLTYFQNEAQLDKSGLPSDRFFAERPEGSVSTLKIQRTQQEDSAVYLCASRTVQGHTDTQYFGPGTRLTVL.

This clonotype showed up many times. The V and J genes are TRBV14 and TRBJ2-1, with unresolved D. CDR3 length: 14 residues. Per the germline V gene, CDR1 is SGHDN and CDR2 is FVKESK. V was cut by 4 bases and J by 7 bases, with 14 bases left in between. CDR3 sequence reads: CASSPPHDLNEQFF. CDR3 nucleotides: TGTGCCAGCAGCCCCCCTCACGATCTAAATGAGCAGTTCTTC.

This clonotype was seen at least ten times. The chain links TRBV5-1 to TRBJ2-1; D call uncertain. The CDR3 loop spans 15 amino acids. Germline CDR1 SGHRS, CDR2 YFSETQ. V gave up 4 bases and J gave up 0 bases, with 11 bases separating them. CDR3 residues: CASSPKARSYNEQFF. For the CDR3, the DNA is TGCGCCAGCAGCCCCAAGGCCCGCTCCTACAATGAGCAGTTCTTC.

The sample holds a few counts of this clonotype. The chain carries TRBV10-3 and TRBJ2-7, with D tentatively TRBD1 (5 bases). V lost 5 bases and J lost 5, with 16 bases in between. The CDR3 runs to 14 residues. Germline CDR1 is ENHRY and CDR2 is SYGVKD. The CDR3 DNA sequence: TGTGCCATCAGTTCAGGGCGTTTTGGGAACGAGCAGTACTTC. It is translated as CAISSGRFGNEQYF.

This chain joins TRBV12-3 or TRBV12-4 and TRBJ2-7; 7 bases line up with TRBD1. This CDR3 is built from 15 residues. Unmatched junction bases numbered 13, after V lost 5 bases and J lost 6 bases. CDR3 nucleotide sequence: TGTGCCAGCAGTCGCTACAGGGGAAACAGAGGCGAGCAGTACTTC. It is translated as CASSRYRGNRGEQYF.

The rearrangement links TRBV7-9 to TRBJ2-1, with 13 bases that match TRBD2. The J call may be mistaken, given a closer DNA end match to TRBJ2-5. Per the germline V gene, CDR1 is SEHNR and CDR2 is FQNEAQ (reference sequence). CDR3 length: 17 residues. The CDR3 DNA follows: TGTGCCAGCAGCCAAGGACTAGCGGGAGTCCTCCAAGAGACCCAGTACTTC. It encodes CASSQGLAGVLQETQYF.

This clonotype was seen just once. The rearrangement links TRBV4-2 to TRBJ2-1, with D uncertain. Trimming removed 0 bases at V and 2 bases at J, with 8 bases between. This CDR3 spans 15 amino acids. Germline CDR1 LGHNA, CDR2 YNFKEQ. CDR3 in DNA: TGTGCCAGCAGCCAAGATTGGGCTACCTACAATGAGCAGTTCTTC. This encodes CASSQDWATYNEQFF.

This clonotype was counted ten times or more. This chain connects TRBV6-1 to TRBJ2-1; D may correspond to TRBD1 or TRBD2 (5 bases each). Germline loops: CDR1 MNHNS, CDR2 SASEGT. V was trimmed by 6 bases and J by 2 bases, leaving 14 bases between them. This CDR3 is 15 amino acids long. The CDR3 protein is CASSETGTPYNEQFF. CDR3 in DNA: TGTGCCAGCAGCGAGACCGGGACGCCCTACAATGAGCAGTTCTTC.

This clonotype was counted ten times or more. The CDR3 region has the DNA TGTGCCAGCAGCCTCGTGGGGGGCAAGGATGAAAAACTGTTTTTT. Its protein product is CASSLVGGKDEKLFF. The genes are TRBV2 and TRBJ1-4, with D maybe TRBD1 (6 bases). The V gene's germline CDR1 is SNHLY and CDR2 FYNNEI. V dropped 6 bases and J dropped 6 bases, with 17 bases sitting between them. This CDR3 contains 15 residues. Full variable domain (rest looked up from reference TRBV2 and TRBJ1-4): EPEVTQTPSHQVTQMGQEVILRCVPISNHLYFYWYRQILGQKVEFLVSFYNNEISEKSEIFDDQFSVERPDGSNFTLKIRSTKLEDSAMYFCASSLVGGKDEKLFFGSGTQLSVL.

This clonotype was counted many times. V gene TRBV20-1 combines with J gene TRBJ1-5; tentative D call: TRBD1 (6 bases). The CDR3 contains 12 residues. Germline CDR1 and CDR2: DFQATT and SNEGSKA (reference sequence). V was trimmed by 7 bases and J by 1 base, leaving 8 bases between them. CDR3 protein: CSGGQSNQPQHF. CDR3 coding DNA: TGCAGTGGGGGGCAGAGCAATCAGCCCCAGCATTTT.

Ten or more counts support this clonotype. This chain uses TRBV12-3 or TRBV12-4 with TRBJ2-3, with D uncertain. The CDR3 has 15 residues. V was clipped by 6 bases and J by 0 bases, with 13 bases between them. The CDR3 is CASSPPRSSTDTQYF. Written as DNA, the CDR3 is TGTGCCAGCAGCCCCCCCCGGTCCAGCACAGATACGCAGTATTTT.

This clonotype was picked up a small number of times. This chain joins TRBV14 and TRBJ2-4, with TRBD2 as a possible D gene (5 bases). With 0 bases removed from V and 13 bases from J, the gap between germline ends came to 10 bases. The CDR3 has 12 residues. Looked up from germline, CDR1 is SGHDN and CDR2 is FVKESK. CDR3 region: CASSQERGGQYF. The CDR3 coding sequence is TGTGCCAGCAGCCAAGAGAGAGGAGGCCAGTACTTC.

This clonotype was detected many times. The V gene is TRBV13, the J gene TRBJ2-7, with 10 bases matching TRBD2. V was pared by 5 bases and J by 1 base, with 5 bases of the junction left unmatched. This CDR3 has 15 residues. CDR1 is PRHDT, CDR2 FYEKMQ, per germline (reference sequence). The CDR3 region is CASSLGTSVSYEQYF. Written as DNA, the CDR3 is TGTGCCAGCAGCCTCGGGACTAGCGTTTCCTACGAGCAGTACTTC.

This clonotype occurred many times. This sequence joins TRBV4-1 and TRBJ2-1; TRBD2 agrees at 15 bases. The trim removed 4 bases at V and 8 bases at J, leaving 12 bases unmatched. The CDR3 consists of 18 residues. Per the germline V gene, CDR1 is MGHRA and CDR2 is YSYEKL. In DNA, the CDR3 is TGCGCCAGCAGCCTAGCCTCCGGGACTAGCGGGAGGCTCGATGAGCAGTTCTTC. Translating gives CASSLASGTSGRLDEQFF.

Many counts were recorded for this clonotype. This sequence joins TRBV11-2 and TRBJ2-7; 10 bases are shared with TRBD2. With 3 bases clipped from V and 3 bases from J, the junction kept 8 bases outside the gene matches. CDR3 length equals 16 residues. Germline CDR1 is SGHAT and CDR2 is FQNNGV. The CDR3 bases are TGTGCCAGCAGCTTCGAAGGGACTAGCGTTTACTACGAGCAGTACTTC. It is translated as CASSFEGTSVYYEQYF.

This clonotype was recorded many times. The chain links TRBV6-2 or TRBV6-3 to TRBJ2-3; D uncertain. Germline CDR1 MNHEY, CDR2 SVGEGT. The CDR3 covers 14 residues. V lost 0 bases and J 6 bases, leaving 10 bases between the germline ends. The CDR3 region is CASSYSAVHDTQYF. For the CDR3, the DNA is TGTGCCAGCAGTTACTCAGCCGTCCACGATACGCAGTATTTT.

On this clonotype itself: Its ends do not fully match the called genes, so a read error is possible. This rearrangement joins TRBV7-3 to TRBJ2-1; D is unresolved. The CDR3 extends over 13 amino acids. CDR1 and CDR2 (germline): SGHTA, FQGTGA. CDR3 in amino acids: CASGLGTADEQFF. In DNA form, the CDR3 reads TGTGCCAGCGGCTTAGGCACCGCCGATGAGCAGTTCTTC.

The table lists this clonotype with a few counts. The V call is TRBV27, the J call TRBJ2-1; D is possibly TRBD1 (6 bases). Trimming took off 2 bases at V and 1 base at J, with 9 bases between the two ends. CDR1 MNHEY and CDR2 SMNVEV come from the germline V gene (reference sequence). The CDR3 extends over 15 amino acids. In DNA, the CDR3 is TGTGCCAGCAGTTTAACAGGGTGGTCCTACAATGAGCAGTTCTTC. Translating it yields CASSLTGWSYNEQFF.

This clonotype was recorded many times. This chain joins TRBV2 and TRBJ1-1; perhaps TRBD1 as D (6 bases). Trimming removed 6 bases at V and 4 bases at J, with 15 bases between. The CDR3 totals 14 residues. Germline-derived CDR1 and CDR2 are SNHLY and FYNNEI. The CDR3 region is CASSGIVRGTEAFF. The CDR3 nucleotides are TGTGCCAGCAGCGGTATCGTCAGGGGCACTGAAGCTTTCTTT.

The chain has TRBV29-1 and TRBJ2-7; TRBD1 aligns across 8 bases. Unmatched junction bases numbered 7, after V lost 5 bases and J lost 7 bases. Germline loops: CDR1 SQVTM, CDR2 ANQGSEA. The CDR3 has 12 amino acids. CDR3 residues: CSVNRGMGEQYF. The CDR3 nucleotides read TGCAGCGTTAACAGGGGGATGGGAGAGCAGTACTTC.

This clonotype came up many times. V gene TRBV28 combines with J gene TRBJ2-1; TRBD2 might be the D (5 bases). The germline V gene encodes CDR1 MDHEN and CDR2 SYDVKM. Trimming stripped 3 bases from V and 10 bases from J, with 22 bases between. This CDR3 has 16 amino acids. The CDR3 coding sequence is TGTGCCAGCAGTTTGTTAGGCGGAGAAACCGGGAAAGAGCAGTTCTTC. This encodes CASSLLGGETGKEQFF.

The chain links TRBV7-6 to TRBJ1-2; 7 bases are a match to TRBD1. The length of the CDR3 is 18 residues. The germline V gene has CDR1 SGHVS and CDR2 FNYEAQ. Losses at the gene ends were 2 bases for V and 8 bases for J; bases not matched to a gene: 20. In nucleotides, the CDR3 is TGTGCCAGCAGCTTACCCTTAAGGACAGGTTCTTCCTATGAGGGCTACACCTTC. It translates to CASSLPLRTGSSYEGYTF.